This TCR beta chain came from a study of shared clonotypes between healthy human individuals. Study conclusions and caveats: Estimated clonotype richness was generally higher in naive than memory subsets. In the sorted subsets, rarefaction showed sequencing was incomplete despite large depth.

This clone showed up just once. The antigen is undetermined. All participating donors were Caucasian adults from Nashville, Tennessee. CDR1 and CDR2 from the germline V gene are MDHEN and SYDVKM. CDR3 length: 13 amino acids. Trimming cost V 6 bases and J 5 bases, with 14 bases left between them. Assay: immunoSEQ multiplex PCR; the TCRdb copy retains only in-frame clones and omits some. Here the sample spans about 2.3 million clones, approximately 93% being singletons. Source material: naive CD4+ T cells from PBMCs. Regarding subset: CD45RA+ positively selected. V and J are TRBV28 and TRBJ2-7; D remains ambiguous. The receptor was derived from a man aged 18-30 years in good health. Some clones in this sample may be carry-over from other donors' samples. CDR3 sequence reads: CASSFSPDHEQYF. In nucleotides, the CDR3 is TGTGCCAGCAGCTTTTCCCCGGACCACGAGCAGTACTTC. Looking up the rest from reference TRBV28 and TRBJ2-7 gives the full variable domain: DVKVTQSSRYLVKRTGEKVFLECVQDMDHENMFWYRQDPGLGLRLIYFSYDVKMKEKGDIPEGYSVSREKKERFSLILESASTNQTSMYLCASSFSPDHEQYFGPGTRLTVT.